These T cell receptor beta chains were read from a single sample in a study of control samples from healthy donors and cancer patients. TCRdb keeps only in-frame clones here, not all; method: immunoSEQ multiplex PCR. The table has approximately 89,000 clones, roughly 84% seen once. The sample comprised blood. These receptors all come from a woman between 35 and 50 years old in good health. Both conserved end residues are part of each CDR3. The D gene is left open where the match is weak. Size tells how often a clone was seen (once, few, many) or the class of an expanded clone, and some rows leave it out.

clone_size	j_call	v_call	d_call	cdr3_length	cdr3_aa	cdr3_nt
.	TRBJ1-1	TRBV2	.	12	CASGGGFGEAFF	TGTGCCAGCGGTGGGGGGTTTGGTGAAGCTTTCTTT
few	TRBJ2-5	TRBV2	TRBD1	14	CASSESRTGMTQYF	TGTGCCAGCAGTGAATCAAGGACAGGGATGACCCAGTACTTC
few	TRBJ2-1	TRBV10-3	.	13	CAINGPTSDEQFF	TGTGCCATCAATGGCCCAACCAGCGATGAGCAGTTCTTC
.	TRBJ2-7	TRBV5-1	.	15	CASSLGQLVSYEQYF	TGCGCCAGCAGCTTGGGACAGTTGGTATCCTACGAGCAGTACTTC
.	TRBJ1-6	TRBV6-5	TRBD1	14	CASSWDRLNSPLHF	TGTGCCAGCAGTTGGGACAGACTTAATTCACCCCTCCACTTT
.	TRBJ1-2	TRBV7-2	.	13	CASSLGRSYSYTF	TGTGCCAGCAGCTTAGGACGGAGCTATAGCTACACCTTC
.	TRBJ1-2	TRBV19	.	13	CASSRGSGYGYTF	TGTGCCAGTAGTAGGGGGTCCGGGTATGGCTACACCTTC
.	TRBJ1-4	TRBV7-6	.	16	CASSLAPPGGEEKLFF	TGTGCCAGCAGCTTAGCGCCCCCGGGGGGTGAGGAAAAACTGTTTTTT
.	TRBJ1-3	TRBV30	.	14	CAWSSTLSGNTIYF	TGTGCCTGGAGTTCTACATTGTCTGGAAACACCATATATTTT
few	TRBJ1-4	TRBV7-2	.	15	CASSLLGQLNEKLFF	TGTGCCAGCAGCTTACTGGGACAACTTAATGAAAAACTGTTTTTT
.	TRBJ1-3	TRBV19	TRBD1	14	CAGPSRDRGNTIYF	TGTGCCGGCCCCAGCCGGGACAGAGGAAACACCATATATTTT
.	TRBJ1-1	TRBV30	.	14	CAWSAGIQNTEAFF	TGTGCCTGGAGTGCCGGCATTCAGAACACTGAAGCTTTCTTT
.	TRBJ1-6	TRBV7-3	.	13	CASSASTGTELHF	TGTGCCAGCAGCGCATCTACGGGGACCGAACTCCACTTT
.	TRBJ2-1	TRBV2	.	15	CASRLRDFTYNEQFF	TGTGCCAGCAGACTCAGGGATTTCACCTACAATGAGCAGTTCTTC
.	TRBJ1-3	TRBV6-2/TRBV6-3	.	17	CASSFRKSDIFRNTIYF	TGTGCCAGCAGTTTCAGAAAGTCGGACATCTTCCGAAACACCATATATTTT
.	TRBJ1-2	TRBV6-2/TRBV6-3	TRBD1	14	CASSSSGTGYGYTF	TGTGCCAGCAGTTCGTCCGGGACAGGTTATGGCTACACCTTC
once	TRBJ2-2	TRBV3-1/TRBV3-2	.	16	CASSPAGALSGGELFF	TGTGCCAGCAGCCCGGCGGGGGCCCTGTCCGGCGGGGAGCTGTTTTTT
.	TRBJ2-1	TRBV10-3	.	14	CAISVEGGNNEQFF	TGTGCCATCAGTGTGGAGGGGGGGAACAATGAGCAGTTCTTC
.	TRBJ1-2	TRBV6-6	.	11	CASSGGYGYTF	TGTGCCAGTAGTGGGGGCTATGGCTACACCTTC
.	TRBJ1-2	TRBV3-1/TRBV3-2	.	12	CASSQDREGYTF	TGTGCCAGCAGCCAAGATCGGGAGGGCTACACCTTC
.	TRBJ2-1	TRBV10-2	TRBD1	19	CASRDPTGGAGSPYNEQFF	TGCGCCAGCAGGGATCCCACAGGGGGCGCGGGGAGTCCCTACAATGAGCAGTTCTTC
.	TRBJ1-5	TRBV6-1	.	15	CASSEFRQADQPQHF	TGTGCCAGCAGTGAATTCCGACAGGCCGATCAGCCCCAGCATTTT
.	TRBJ2-2	TRBV5-5	TRBD1	15	CASSWTGGEFGELFF	TGTGCCAGCAGCTGGACAGGGGGCGAATTCGGGGAGCTGTTTTTT
once	TRBJ1-1	TRBV19	TRBD1	14	CASSWRTGETEAFF	TGTGCCAGTAGTTGGCGAACAGGGGAAACTGAAGCTTTCTTT
.	TRBJ1-2	TRBV19	.	12	CASSLAAYGYTF	TGTGCCAGTAGTTTGGCGGCATATGGCTACACCTTC
.	TRBJ1-6	TRBV15	.	13	CATSARGNSPLHF	TGTGCCACCAGCGCCAGGGGAAATTCACCCCTCCACTTT
.	TRBJ1-5	TRBV3-1/TRBV3-2	TRBD1	20	CASSLYLGWGQGVGNQPQHF	TGTGCCAGCAGCCTCTATCTGGGCTGGGGACAGGGGGTAGGGAATCAGCCCCAGCATTTT
.	TRBJ1-4	TRBV1	.	11	CTSSQETFGLF	TGCACCAGCAGCCAAGAAACCTTCGGCCTTTTT
few	TRBJ1-5	TRBV6-2/TRBV6-3	.	14	CASSPATGNQPQHF	TGTGCCAGCAGTCCCGCGACAGGCAATCAGCCCCAGCATTTT
.	TRBJ2-3	TRBV10-3	TRBD2	16	CAIKAGGGAVPDTQYF	TGTGCCATCAAGGCGGGAGGGGGGGCAGTCCCAGATACGCAGTATTTT
.	TRBJ2-6	TRBV5-1	.	19	CASSLELTRGVPGANVLTF	TGCGCCAGCAGCTTGGAATTGACCAGGGGGGTACCTGGGGCCAACGTCCTGACTTTC
.	TRBJ1-6	TRBV4-3	TRBD1	15	CASSHGDRYNSPLHF	TGCGCCAGCAGCCACGGGGACAGATATAATTCACCCCTCCACTTT
.	TRBJ2-3	TRBV9	TRBD2	16	CASSPWTSGGTDTQYF	TGTGCCAGCAGCCCCTGGACTAGCGGGGGCACAGATACGCAGTATTTT
.	TRBJ1-1	TRBV5-6	.	15	CASSLETHGDTEAFF	TGTGCCAGCAGCTTGGAGACACATGGGGACACTGAAGCTTTCTTT
.	TRBJ2-4	TRBV11-3	.	13	CASSPIPRDIQYF	TGTGCCAGCAGCCCGATTCCCAGGGACATTCAGTACTTC
.	TRBJ1-5	TRBV6-2/TRBV6-3	.	16	CASSYQDRDYNQPQHF	TGTGCCAGCAGTTACCAGGACCGGGACTACAATCAGCCCCAGCATTTT
few	TRBJ1-2	TRBV18	.	13	CASSGSQSYGYTF	TGTGCCAGCTCAGGGAGTCAAAGCTATGGCTACACCTTC
.	TRBJ1-3	TRBV5-1	.	16	CASSLAPVQAGNTIYF	TGCGCCAGCAGCTTGGCCCCAGTGCAAGCTGGAAACACCATATATTTT
.	TRBJ2-2	TRBV24-1	.	15	CATSSGTTNTGELFF	TGTGCCACCAGCTCCGGGACAACGAACACCGGGGAGCTGTTTTTT
.	TRBJ2-5	TRBV5-1	.	16	CASSLVGWQFQETQYF	TGCGCCAGCAGCTTGGTCGGTTGGCAGTTCCAAGAGACCCAGTACTTC
.	TRBJ2-7	TRBV24-1	TRBD1	15	CATSDPRTGINEQYF	TGTGCCACCAGTGACCCACGGACAGGGATCAACGAGCAGTACTTC
.	TRBJ1-4	TRBV10-1	.	15	CASSDPDGGGEKLFF	TGCGCCAGCAGTGATCCGGACGGGGGAGGTGAAAAACTGTTTTTT
.	TRBJ1-3	TRBV19	.	13	CASSIDGINTIYF	TGTGCCAGTAGTATAGATGGTATAAACACCATATATTTT
.	TRBJ2-7	TRBV15	TRBD1	14	CATSRDRGYHEQYF	TGTGCCACCAGCAGGGACAGGGGGTACCACGAGCAGTACTTC
.	TRBJ1-1	TRBV7-2	.	14	CASSPGPGNTEAFF	TGTGCCAGCAGCCCGGGCCCTGGGAACACTGAAGCTTTCTTT
.	TRBJ2-2	TRBV4-3	.	15	CASSQDWLSTGELFF	TGCGCCAGCAGCCAAGATTGGCTTTCCACCGGGGAGCTGTTTTTT
.	TRBJ2-4	TRBV7-2	TRBD1	18	CASSLAGPTGGAGNIQYF	TGTGCCAGCAGCTTAGCGGGCCCCACAGGGGGCGCGGGGAACATTCAGTACTTC
few	TRBJ2-7	TRBV6-5	.	15	CASSYSGTYAYEQYF	TGTGCCAGCAGTTACTCAGGGACCTACGCCTACGAGCAGTACTTC